The source of this TCR beta chain is a study of T cell repertoires in cytomegalovirus infection. For the study at large: Well-studied HLA-B-restricted CMV epitopes were used in the study alongside recently identified HLA-C-restricted ones. It was the public TCR beta signatures that indicated both CMV infection and matching HLA type.

Overall study results and limits: Cumulative frequency of public TCR beta families picked out carriers of CMV plus the relevant HLA. Across the ex vivo response, the dominant clonotypes were HLA-C-restricted CMV-specific TCR beta clonotypes.

The sample holds many counts of this clonotype. Its antigen is undetermined. The CDR3 is 15 residues long. The V end lost 3 bases, the J end lost 6 bases, and 16 bases lay between the germline ends. From germline, CDR1 is SGHVS and CDR2 FQNEAQ. TCRdb processed the reads anew with MiXCR; each CDR3 protein has one entry. The sample holds fewer than 150,000 distinct CDR3 sequences; 30% to 35% are singletons and the top ten take 35% to 50%. Sample: CD8+ T cells from cultured PBMCs, taken from culture after CMV antigen stimulation. The sequence derives from a human donor in good health (CMV status not recorded). Some clones in this sample may be carry-over from other donors' samples. V is TRBV7-8 and J is TRBJ2-3; the D gene could be TRBD1 or TRBD2 (5 bases each). The CDR3 nucleotides are TGTGCCAGCAGCTTTCAGGACACCCCGGGGGATACGCAGTATTTT. It translates to CASSFQDTPGDTQYF.